These T cell receptor beta chains were read from a single sample in a study of blood T cell repertoires in COVID-19. Sequenced by immunoSEQ multiplex PCR; TCRdb stores in-frame clones only, minus some. The sample comprises 300,000 to 350,000 clones, more than 80% of which are singletons, and 6.5% to 8% rests with the top ten. The sequenced sample was peripheral blood. Source of these receptors: a woman between 25 and 40 years old with COVID-19, enrolled during active disease. The CDR3 runs from the conserved cysteine through the conserved F or W. The D gene is left open where the match is weak. Rows give clone size only sometimes, using once, few, many, or a class for an expanded clone.

J: TRBJ1-4; size: .; V: TRBV4-3; D: .; CDR3: CASSHPGNRASLFF; DNA: TGCGCCAGCAGCCACCCGGGGAACCGAGCTAGTCTGTTTTTT
J: TRBJ1-4; size: .; V: TRBV7-6; D: TRBD1; CDR3: CASSYGTAVREGEKLFF; DNA: TGTGCCAGCAGCTATGGGACAGCCGTAAGAGAGGGTGAAAAACTGTTTTTT
J: TRBJ2-1; size: .; V: TRBV5-1; D: TRBD2; CDR3: CASSPGLDEYNEQFF; DNA: TGCGCCAGCAGCCCGGGACTAGACGAATACAATGAGCAGTTCTTC
J: TRBJ2-3; size: .; V: TRBV6-2/TRBV6-3; D: .; CDR3: CASSYSASQDTQYF; DNA: TGTGCCAGCAGTTACTCGGCTAGTCAAGATACGCAGTATTTT
J: TRBJ2-3; size: .; V: TRBV7-3; D: TRBD2; CDR3: CASSAGTSLYF; DNA: TGTGCCAGCAGCGCCGGGACTAGTCTGTATTTT
J: TRBJ1-1; size: .; V: TRBV6-5; D: TRBD1; CDR3: CASGAGGMNTEAFF; DNA: TGTGCCAGCGGGGCAGGGGGCATGAACACTGAAGCTTTCTTT
J: TRBJ2-7; size: .; V: TRBV2; D: TRBD1; CDR3: CASGETGVHEQYF; DNA: TGTGCCAGCGGGGAGACAGGGGTCCACGAGCAGTACTTC
J: TRBJ1-4; size: .; V: TRBV9; D: .; CDR3: CASSVTPNSEKLFF; DNA: TGTGCCAGCAGCGTAACTCCTAATAGTGAAAAACTGTTTTTT
J: TRBJ2-6; size: .; V: TRBV4-1; D: .; CDR3: CASSQDIGVSGANVLTF; DNA: TGCGCCAGCAGCCAAGATATCGGGGTCTCTGGGGCCAACGTCCTGACTTTC
J: TRBJ2-3; size: .; V: TRBV7-2; D: .; CDR3: CASSLEGVGTDTQYF; DNA: TGTGCCAGCAGCTTAGAGGGAGTGGGCACAGATACGCAGTATTTT
J: TRBJ2-3; size: .; V: TRBV30; D: TRBD1; CDR3: CAWKGTGWDTQYF; DNA: TGTGCCTGGAAAGGGACAGGTTGGGATACGCAGTATTTT
J: TRBJ1-2; size: .; V: TRBV7-2; D: .; CDR3: CASSLQGFGYGYTF; DNA: TGTGCCAGCAGCTTACAGGGTTTTGGCTATGGCTACACCTTC
J: TRBJ1-6; size: once; V: TRBV6-5; D: .; CDR3: CASSSEGRSPLHF; DNA: TGTGCCAGCAGTTCCGAGGGCAGATCACCCCTCCACTTT
J: TRBJ1-4; size: .; V: TRBV15; D: .; CDR3: CATSRDAGARGEKLFF; DNA: TGTGCCACCAGCAGAGATGCGGGGGCCCGGGGGGAAAAACTGTTTTTT
J: TRBJ2-2; size: .; V: TRBV28; D: TRBD1; CDR3: CASSPDRVVTGELFF; DNA: TGTGCCAGCAGTCCGGACAGGGTAGTCACCGGGGAGCTGTTTTTT
J: TRBJ2-3; size: .; V: TRBV10-1; D: TRBD2; CDR3: CASSTSGTDTQYF; DNA: TGCGCCAGCTCCACTAGCGGGACAGATACGCAGTATTTT
J: TRBJ2-1; size: .; V: TRBV6-5; D: TRBD2; CDR3: CASSSSGGAPEQFF; DNA: TGTGCCAGCAGTTCTAGCGGGGGGGCACCGGAGCAGTTCTTC
J: TRBJ2-2; size: .; V: TRBV2; D: TRBD1; CDR3: CASKTGGNTGELFF; DNA: TGTGCCAGCAAAACAGGGGGTAACACCGGGGAGCTGTTTTTT
J: TRBJ2-7; size: few; V: TRBV3-1/TRBV3-2; D: .; CDR3: CASSRSDWTYEQYF; DNA: TGTGCCAGCAGCCGATCGGACTGGACCTACGAGCAGTACTTC
J: TRBJ2-1; size: .; V: TRBV28; D: .; CDR3: CATPSPTGNEQFF; DNA: TGTGCCACCCCGTCCCCAACAGGGAATGAGCAGTTCTTC
J: TRBJ2-7; size: .; V: TRBV3-1/TRBV3-2; D: .; CDR3: CASSPRGRAYEQYF; DNA: TGTGCCAGCAGCCCCAGGGGACGAGCCTACGAGCAGTACTTC
J: TRBJ2-1; size: once; V: TRBV14; D: .; CDR3: CASSQVEGGVYNEQFF; DNA: TGTGCCAGCAGCCAAGTAGAAGGGGGAGTGTACAATGAGCAGTTCTTC
J: TRBJ2-3; size: .; V: TRBV5-1; D: .; CDR3: CASSPSSTDTQYF; DNA: TGCGCCAGCAGCCCCTCTAGCACAGATACGCAGTATTTT
J: TRBJ1-2; size: .; V: TRBV3-1/TRBV3-2; D: TRBD1; CDR3: CASSQATGPYGYTF; DNA: TGTGCCAGCAGCCAAGCGACAGGGCCCTATGGCTACACCTTC
J: TRBJ1-4; size: .; V: TRBV10-2; D: .; CDR3: CASSESGGGEKLFF; DNA: TGCGCCAGCAGTGAGTCGGGGGGGGGCGAAAAACTGTTTTTT
J: TRBJ2-7; size: .; V: TRBV28; D: .; CDR3: CASTSNSLPYEQYF; DNA: TGTGCCAGCACTTCTAACAGTCTTCCCTACGAGCAGTACTTC
J: TRBJ2-2; size: .; V: TRBV6-5; D: TRBD1; CDR3: CASRGQAHTGELFF; DNA: TGTGCCAGCAGAGGACAGGCTCACACCGGGGAGCTGTTTTTT
J: TRBJ2-3; size: .; V: TRBV19; D: .; CDR3: CASSTFTDTQYF; DNA: TGTGCCAGTAGTACCTTTACAGATACGCAGTATTTT
J: TRBJ2-2; size: once; V: TRBV6-2/TRBV6-3; D: TRBD2; CDR3: CASSFGLVSTGELFF; DNA: TGTGCCAGCAGTTTCGGACTAGTCAGCACCGGGGAGCTGTTTTTT
J: TRBJ2-5; size: .; V: TRBV15; D: .; CDR3: CATSRGEGGGETQYF; DNA: TGTGCCACCAGCAGAGGGGAGGGGGGCGGAGAGACCCAGTACTTC
J: TRBJ2-7; size: .; V: TRBV28; D: TRBD1; CDR3: CASSFAGQGPYEQYF; DNA: TGTGCCAGCAGTTTTGCCGGACAGGGCCCCTACGAGCAGTACTTC